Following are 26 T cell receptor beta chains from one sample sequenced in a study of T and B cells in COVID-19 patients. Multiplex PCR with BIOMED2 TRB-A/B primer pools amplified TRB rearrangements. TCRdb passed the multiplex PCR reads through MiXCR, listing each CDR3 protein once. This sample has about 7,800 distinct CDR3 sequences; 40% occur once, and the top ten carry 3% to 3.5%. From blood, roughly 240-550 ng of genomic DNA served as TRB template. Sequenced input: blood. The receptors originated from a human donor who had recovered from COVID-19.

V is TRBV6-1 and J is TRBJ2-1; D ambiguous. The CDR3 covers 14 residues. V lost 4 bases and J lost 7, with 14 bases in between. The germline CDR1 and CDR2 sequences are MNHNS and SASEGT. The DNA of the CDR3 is TGTGCCAGCAGTGCCCTAAGGTCGGTGAATGAGCAGTTCTTC. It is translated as CASSALRSVNEQFF.

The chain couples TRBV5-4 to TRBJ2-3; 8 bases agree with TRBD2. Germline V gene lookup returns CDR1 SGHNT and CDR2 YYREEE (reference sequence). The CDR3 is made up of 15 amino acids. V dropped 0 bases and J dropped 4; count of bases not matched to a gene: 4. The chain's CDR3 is CASSLGGGGPDTQYF. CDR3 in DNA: TGTGCCAGCAGCTTGGGGGGCGGGGGGCCAGATACGCAGTATTTT. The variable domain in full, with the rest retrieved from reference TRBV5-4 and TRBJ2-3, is ETGVTQSPTHLIKTRGQQVTLRCSSQSGHNTVSWYQQALGQGPQFIFQYYREEENGRGNFPPRFSGLQFPNYSSELNVNALELDDSALYLCASSLGGGGPDTQYFGPGTRLTVL.

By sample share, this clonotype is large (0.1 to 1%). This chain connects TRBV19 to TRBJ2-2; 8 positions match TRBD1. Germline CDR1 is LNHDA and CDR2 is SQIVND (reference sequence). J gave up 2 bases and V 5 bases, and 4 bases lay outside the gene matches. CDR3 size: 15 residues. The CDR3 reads CASSSGTGNTGELFF. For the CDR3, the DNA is TGTGCCAGTAGTTCTGGGACAGGCAACACCGGGGAGCTGTTTTTT.

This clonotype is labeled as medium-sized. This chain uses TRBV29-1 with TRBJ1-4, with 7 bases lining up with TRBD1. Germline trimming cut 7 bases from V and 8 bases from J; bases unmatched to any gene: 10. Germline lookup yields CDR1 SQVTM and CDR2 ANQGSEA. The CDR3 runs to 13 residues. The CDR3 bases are TGCAGCGCATCCGGGACAGCTCGAGAAAAACTGTTTTTT. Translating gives CSASGTAREKLFF.

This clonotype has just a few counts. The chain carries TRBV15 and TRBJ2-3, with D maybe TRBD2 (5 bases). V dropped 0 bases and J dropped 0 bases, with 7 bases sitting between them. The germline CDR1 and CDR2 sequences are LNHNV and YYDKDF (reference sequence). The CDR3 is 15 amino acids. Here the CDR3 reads CATSRDGVSTDTQYF. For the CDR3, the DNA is TGTGCCACCAGCAGAGACGGGGTTAGCACAGATACGCAGTATTTT. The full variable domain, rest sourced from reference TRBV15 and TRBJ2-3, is DAMVIQNPRYQVTQFGKPVTLSCSQTLNHNVMYWYQQKSSQAPKLLFHYYDKDFNNEADTPDNFQSRRPNTSFCFLDIRSPGLGDTAMYLCATSRDGVSTDTQYFGPGTRLTVL.

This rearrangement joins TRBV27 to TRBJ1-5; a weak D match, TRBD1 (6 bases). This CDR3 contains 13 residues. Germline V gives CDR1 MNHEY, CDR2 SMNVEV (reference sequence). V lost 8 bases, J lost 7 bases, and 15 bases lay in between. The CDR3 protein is CASALGGGQPQHF. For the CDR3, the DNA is TGTGCCAGCGCCCTGGGGGGGGGCCAGCCCCAGCATTTT.

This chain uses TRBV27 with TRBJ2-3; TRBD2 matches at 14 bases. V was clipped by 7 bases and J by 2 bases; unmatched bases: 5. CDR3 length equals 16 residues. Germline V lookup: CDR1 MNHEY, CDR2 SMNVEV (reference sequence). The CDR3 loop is CASTGTSGGFTDTQYF. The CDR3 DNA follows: TGTGCCAGCACGGGGACTAGCGGGGGATTCACAGATACGCAGTATTTT.

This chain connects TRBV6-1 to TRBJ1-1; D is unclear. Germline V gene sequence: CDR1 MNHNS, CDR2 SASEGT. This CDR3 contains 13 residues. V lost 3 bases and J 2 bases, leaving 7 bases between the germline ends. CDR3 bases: TGTGCCAGCAGTGATAAACTAAACACTGAAGCTTTCTTT. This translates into CASSDKLNTEAFF.

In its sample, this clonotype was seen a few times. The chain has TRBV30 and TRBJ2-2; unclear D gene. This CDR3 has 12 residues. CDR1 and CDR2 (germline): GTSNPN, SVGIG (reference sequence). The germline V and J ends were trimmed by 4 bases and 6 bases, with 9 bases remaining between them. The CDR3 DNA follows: TGTGCCTGGACAGGTCAAGCCGGGGAGCTGTTTTTT. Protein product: CAWTGQAGELFF.

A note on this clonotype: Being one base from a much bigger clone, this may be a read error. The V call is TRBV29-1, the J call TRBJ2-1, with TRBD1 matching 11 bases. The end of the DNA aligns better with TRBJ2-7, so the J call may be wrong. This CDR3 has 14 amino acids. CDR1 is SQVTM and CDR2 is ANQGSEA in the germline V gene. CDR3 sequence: CSVEGTGGSNEQYF. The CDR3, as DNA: TGCAGCGTTGAGGGGACAGGGGGGTCGAATGAGCAGTACTTC.

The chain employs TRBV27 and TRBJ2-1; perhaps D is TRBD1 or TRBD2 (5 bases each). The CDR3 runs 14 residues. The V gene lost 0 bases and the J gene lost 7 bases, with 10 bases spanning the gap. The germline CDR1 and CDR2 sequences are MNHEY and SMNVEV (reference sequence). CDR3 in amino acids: CASSLSPRGNEQFF. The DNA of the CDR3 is TGTGCCAGCAGTTTATCCCCGAGGGGTAATGAGCAGTTCTTC.

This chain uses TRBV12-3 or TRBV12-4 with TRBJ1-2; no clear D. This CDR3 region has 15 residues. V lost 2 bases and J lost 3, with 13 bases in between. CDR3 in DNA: TGTGCCAGCAGTTTACGCCTGAGGGTCCACTATGGCTACACCTTC. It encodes CASSLRLRVHYGYTF.

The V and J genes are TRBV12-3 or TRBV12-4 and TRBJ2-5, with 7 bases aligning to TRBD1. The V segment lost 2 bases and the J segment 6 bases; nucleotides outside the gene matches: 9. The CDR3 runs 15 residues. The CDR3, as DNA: TGTGCCAGCAGTTTAAAAGGGGGCGGAAGAAAGACCCAGTACTTC. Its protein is CASSLKGGGRKTQYF.

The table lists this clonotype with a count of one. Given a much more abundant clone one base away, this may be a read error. The CDR3 DNA sequence: TGTGCCAGTAGTATTGGGGCTACTCCCGCCTACGAGCAGTACGTC. Translated: CASSIGATPAYEQYV. V and J are TRBV19 and TRBJ2-7, with TRBD1 as a possible D gene (5 bases). V was cut by 3 bases and J by 2 bases, with 14 bases left in between. Germline CDR1 LNHDA, CDR2 SQIVND (reference sequence). This CDR3 has 15 residues.

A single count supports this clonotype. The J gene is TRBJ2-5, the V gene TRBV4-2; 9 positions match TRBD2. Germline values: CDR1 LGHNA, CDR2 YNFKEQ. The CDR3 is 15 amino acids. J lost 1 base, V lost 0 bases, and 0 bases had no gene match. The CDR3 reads CASSQERGGQETQYF. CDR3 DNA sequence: TGTGCCAGCAGCCAAGAGCGGGGGGGCCAAGAGACCCAGTACTTC.

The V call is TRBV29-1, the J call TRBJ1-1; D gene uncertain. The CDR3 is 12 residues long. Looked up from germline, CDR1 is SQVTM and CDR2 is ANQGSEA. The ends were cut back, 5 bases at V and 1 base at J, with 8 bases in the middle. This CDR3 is CSVSPGNTEAFF. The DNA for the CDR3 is TGCAGCGTTAGCCCAGGGAACACTGAAGCTTTCTTT.

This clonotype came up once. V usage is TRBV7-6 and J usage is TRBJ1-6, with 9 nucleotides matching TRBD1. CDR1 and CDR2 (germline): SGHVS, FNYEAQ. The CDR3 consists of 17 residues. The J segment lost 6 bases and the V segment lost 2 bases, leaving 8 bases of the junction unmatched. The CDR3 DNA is TGTGCCAGCAGCTTAAGGGGGACAGGGTTGAGTAATTCACCCCTCCACTTT. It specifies CASSLRGTGLSNSPLHF. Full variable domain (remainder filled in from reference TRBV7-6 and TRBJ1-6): GAGVSQSPRYKVTKRGQDVALRCDPISGHVSLYWYRQALGQGPEFLTYFNYEAQQDKSGLPNDRFSAERPEGSISTLTIQRTEQRDSAMYRCASSLRGTGLSNSPLHFGNGTRLTVT.

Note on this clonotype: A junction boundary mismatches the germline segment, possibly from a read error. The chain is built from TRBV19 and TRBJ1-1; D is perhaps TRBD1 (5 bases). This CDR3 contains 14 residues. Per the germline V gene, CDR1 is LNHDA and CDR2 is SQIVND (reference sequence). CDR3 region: CASSIDLKAGSSRF. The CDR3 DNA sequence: TGTGCCAGTAGTATAGATCTAAAAGCAGGGAGTTCTCGCTTT.

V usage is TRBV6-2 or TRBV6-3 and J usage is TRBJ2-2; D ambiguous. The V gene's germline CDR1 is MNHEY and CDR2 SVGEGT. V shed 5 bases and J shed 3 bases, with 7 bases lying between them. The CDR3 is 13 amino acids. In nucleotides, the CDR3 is TGTGCCAGCAGTGCCCTCTACACCGGGGAGCTGTTTTTT. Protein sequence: CASSALYTGELFF.

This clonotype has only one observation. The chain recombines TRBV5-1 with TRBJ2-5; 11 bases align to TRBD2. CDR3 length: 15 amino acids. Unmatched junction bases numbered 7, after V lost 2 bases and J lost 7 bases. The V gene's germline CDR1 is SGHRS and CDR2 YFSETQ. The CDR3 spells CASSFRLAGKGTQYF. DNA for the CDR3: TGCGCCAGCAGCTTCAGACTAGCGGGGAAGGGGACCCAGTACTTC.

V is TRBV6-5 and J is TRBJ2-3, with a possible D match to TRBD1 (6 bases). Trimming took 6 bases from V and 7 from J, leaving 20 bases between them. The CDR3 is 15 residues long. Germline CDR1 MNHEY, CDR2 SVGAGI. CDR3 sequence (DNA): TGTGCCAGCAGCCGACTGGGGGCTGCTACAAATACGCAGTATTTT. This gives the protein CASSRLGAATNTQYF.

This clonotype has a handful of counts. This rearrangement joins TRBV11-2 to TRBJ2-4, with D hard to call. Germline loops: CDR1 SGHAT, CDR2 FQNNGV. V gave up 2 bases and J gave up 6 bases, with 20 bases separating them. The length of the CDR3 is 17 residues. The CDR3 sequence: CASSLKDGGARRNIQYF. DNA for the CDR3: TGTGCCAGCAGCTTAAAAGATGGTGGCGCACGAAGAAACATTCAGTACTTC.

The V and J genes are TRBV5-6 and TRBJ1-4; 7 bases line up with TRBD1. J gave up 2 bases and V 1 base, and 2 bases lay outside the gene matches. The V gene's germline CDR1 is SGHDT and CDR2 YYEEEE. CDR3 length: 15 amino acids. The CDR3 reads CASSLLQGTNEKLFF. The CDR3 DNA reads TGTGCCAGCAGCTTGCTACAGGGGACTAATGAAAAACTGTTTTTT.

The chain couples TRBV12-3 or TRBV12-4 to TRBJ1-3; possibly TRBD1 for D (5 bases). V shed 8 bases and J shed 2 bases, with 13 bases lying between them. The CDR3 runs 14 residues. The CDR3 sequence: CASSQGAAGNTIYF. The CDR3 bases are TGTGCCAGCTCTCAGGGCGCCGCTGGAAACACCATATATTTT.

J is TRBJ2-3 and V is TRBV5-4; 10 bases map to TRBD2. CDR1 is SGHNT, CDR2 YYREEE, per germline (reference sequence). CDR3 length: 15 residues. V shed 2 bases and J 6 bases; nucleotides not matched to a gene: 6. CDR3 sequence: CASSFAAGGSDTQYF. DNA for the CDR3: TGTGCCAGCAGCTTCGCAGCGGGGGGGAGCGATACGCAGTATTTT. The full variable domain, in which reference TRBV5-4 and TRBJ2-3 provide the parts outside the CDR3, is ETGVTQSPTHLIKTRGQQVTLRCSSQSGHNTVSWYQQALGQGPQFIFQYYREEENGRGNFPPRFSGLQFPNYSSELNVNALELDDSALYLCASSFAAGGSDTQYFGPGTRLTVL.

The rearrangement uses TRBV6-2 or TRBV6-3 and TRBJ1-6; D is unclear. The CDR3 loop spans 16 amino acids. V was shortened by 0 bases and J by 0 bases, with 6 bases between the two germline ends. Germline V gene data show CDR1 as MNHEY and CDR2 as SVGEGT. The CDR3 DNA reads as TGTGCCAGCAGTTACTCGCCCAGCTCCTATAATTCACCCCTCCACTTT. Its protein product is CASSYSPSSYNSPLHF.